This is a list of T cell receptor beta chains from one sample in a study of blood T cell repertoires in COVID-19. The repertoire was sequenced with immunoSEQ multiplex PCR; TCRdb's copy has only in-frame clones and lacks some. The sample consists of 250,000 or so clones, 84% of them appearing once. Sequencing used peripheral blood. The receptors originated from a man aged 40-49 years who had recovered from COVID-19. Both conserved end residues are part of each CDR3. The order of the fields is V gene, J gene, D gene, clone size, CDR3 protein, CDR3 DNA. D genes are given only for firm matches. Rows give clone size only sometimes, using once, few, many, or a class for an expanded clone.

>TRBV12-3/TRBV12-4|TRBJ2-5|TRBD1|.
CASSGTDQETQYF
TGTGCCAGCAGTGGGACAGACCAAGAGACCCAGTACTTC
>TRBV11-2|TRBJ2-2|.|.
CASPKSGGLNTGELFF
TGTGCCAGTCCGAAGTCGGGGGGCCTAAACACCGGGGAGCTGTTTTTT
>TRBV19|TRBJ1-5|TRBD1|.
CASQNRGGNSNQPQHF
TGTGCCAGCCAAAACAGGGGGGGGAATAGCAATCAGCCCCAGCATTTT
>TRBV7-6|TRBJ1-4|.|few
CASSQQGREKLFF
TGTGCCAGCAGTCAGCAGGGGCGTGAAAAACTGTTTTTT
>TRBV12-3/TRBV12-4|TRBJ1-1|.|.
CASTRGTPTGAFF
TGTGCCAGCACCAGAGGGACACCTACTGGAGCTTTCTTT
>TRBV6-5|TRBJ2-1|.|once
CASSYNGGIYNEQFF
TGTGCCAGCAGTTACAATGGGGGGATTTACAATGAGCAGTTCTTC
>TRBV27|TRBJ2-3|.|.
CASSPSVGENMDTQYF
TGTGCCAGCAGTCCTAGTGTCGGGGAGAACATGGATACGCAGTATTTT
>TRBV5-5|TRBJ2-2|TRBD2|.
CASSALGRVRTGELFF
TGTGCCAGCAGCGCTTTGGGGAGGGTGCGGACCGGGGAGCTGTTTTTT
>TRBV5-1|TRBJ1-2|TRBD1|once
CASSPIQGNYGYTF
TGCGCCAGCAGCCCAATACAGGGGAACTATGGCTACACCTTC
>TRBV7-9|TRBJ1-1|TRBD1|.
CASSSTRQGAFF
TGTGCCAGCAGCAGTACCCGACAGGGAGCTTTCTTT
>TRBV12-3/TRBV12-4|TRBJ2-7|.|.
CASSLVRGEQYF
TGTGCCAGCAGTTTAGTTCGGGGGGAGCAGTACTTC
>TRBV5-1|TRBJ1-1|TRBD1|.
CASSPDRAGGTEAFF
TGCGCCAGCAGCCCCGACAGGGCTGGAGGCACTGAAGCTTTCTTT
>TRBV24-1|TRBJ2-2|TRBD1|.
CATSDSLGTGRNTGELFF
TGTGCCACCAGTGATTCTCTAGGGACAGGGAGGAACACCGGGGAGCTGTTTTTT
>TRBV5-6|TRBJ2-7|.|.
CASSTGFSSYEQYF
TGTGCCAGCAGTACAGGGTTTAGCTCCTACGAGCAGTACTTC
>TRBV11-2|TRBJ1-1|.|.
CASTGLQGRVTEAFF
TGTGCCAGCACCGGCCTCCAGGGGCGGGTCACTGAAGCTTTCTTT
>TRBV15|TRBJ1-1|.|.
CATSRGGVGDTEAFF
TGTGCCACCAGCAGAGGGGGCGTAGGGGACACTGAAGCTTTCTTT
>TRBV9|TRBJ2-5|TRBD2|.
CASSSLGLAGSETQYF
TGTGCCAGCTCAAGTTTGGGACTAGCGGGGTCGGAGACCCAGTACTTC
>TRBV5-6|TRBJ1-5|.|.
CASSPPERVNQPQHF
TGTGCCAGCAGCCCACCGGAGAGAGTTAATCAGCCCCAGCATTTT
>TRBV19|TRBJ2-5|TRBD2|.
CASSRLAGGTLSSETQYF
TGTGCCAGTAGCAGACTAGCGGGAGGCACCCTGTCTAGTGAGACCCAGTACTTC
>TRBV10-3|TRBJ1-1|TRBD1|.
CAISSTGGTEAFF
TGTGCCATCAGCTCGACAGGGGGCACTGAAGCTTTCTTT
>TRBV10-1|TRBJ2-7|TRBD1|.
CASSESTGAAYEQYF
TGCGCCAGCAGTGAGTCGACAGGGGCCGCCTACGAGCAGTACTTC
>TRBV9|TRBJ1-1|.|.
CASSPRRGLDTEAFF
TGTGCCAGCAGCCCCCGCAGAGGGTTGGACACTGAAGCTTTCTTT
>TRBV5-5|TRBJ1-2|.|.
CASSLWDTNYGYTF
TGTGCCAGCAGCCTCTGGGACACTAACTATGGCTACACCTTC
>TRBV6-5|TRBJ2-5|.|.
CASSSPLGAETQYF
TGTGCCAGCAGTTCCCCTCTGGGGGCGGAGACCCAGTACTTC
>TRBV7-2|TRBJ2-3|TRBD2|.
CASSPWGTAGGSTDTQYF
TGTGCCAGCAGCCCTTGGGGGACGGCGGGAGGGTCCACAGATACGCAGTATTTT
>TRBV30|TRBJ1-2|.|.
CAWSDGQRPNYGYTF
TGTGCCTGGAGTGACGGACAGCGACCTAACTATGGCTACACCTTC
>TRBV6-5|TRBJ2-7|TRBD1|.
CASSIPPGQTYEQYF
TGTGCCAGCAGCATACCACCGGGACAGACCTACGAGCAGTACTTC
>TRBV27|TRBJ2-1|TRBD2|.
CASWGLAGVFFF
TGTGCCAGCTGGGGACTAGCGGGAGTTTTCTTCTTC
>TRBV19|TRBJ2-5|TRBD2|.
CASSPSGSLSGTQYF
TGTGCCAGTAGTCCCAGCGGGAGTTTATCAGGGACCCAGTACTTC
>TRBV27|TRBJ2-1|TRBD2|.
CASSLWLGGRAGDEQFF
TGTGCCAGCAGTTTGTGGCTTGGCGGGAGGGCCGGGGATGAGCAGTTCTTC
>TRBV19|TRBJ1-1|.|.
CASSIGGGMAEAFF
TGTGCCAGTAGTATAGGCGGGGGGATGGCTGAAGCTTTCTTT
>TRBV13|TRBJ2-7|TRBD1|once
CASSFLGQGTYEQYF
TGTGCCAGCAGCTTCCTGGGACAGGGCACCTACGAGCAGTACTTC
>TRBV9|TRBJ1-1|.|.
CASSAQGDEAFF
TGTGCCAGCAGCGCCCAGGGTGACGAAGCTTTCTTT
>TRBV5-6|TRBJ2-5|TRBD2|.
CASSPGLADRQETQYF
TGTGCCAGCAGCCCGGGACTAGCGGATAGACAAGAGACCCAGTACTTC
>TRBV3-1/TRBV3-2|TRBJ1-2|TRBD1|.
CASRLGQGLVGYTF
TGTGCCAGCAGATTAGGACAGGGCCTGGTCGGCTACACCTTC
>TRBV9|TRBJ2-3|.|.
CASSVPLAERATDTQYF
TGTGCCAGCAGCGTACCCCTCGCTGAGCGGGCCACAGATACGCAGTATTTT
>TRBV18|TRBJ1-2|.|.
CASSPREGYGYTF
TGTGCCAGCTCACCACGTGAGGGCTATGGCTACACCTTC
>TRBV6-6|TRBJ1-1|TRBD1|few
CASSQTGDTEAFF
TGTGCCAGCAGTCAGACAGGGGACACTGAAGCTTTCTTT
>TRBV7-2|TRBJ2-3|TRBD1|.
CASSQQQGTGGNTQYF
TGTGCCAGCAGCCAACAACAAGGGACAGGGGGTAATACGCAGTATTTT
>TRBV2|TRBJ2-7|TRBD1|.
CASDQNGQVYEQYF
TGTGCCAGCGACCAAAACGGACAGGTTTACGAGCAGTACTTC
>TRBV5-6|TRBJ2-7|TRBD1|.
CASSLWTGPYEQYF
TGTGCCAGCAGCTTATGGACAGGGCCGTACGAGCAGTACTTC
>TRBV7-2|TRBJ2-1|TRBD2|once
CASSVQRGDNEQFF
TGTGCCAGCAGCGTACAGCGGGGTGACAATGAGCAGTTCTTC